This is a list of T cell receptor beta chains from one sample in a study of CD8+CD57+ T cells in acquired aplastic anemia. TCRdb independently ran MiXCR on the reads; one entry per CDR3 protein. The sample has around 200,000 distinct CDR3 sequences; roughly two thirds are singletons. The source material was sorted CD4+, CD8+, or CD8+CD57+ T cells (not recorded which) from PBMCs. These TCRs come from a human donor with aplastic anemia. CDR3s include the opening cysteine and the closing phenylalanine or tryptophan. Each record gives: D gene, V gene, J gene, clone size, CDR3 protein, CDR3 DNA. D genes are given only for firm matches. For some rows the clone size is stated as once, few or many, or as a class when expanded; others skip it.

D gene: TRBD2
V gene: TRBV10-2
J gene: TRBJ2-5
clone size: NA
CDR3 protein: CASSSGTSFIETQYF
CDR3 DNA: TGCGCCAGCAGTTCCGGGACTAGCTTTATAGAGACCCAGTACTTC

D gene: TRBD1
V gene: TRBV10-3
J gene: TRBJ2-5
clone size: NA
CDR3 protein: CAISEPGQGVRETQYF
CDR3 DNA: TGTGCCATCAGTGAACCGGGACAGGGGGTAAGAGAGACCCAGTACTTC

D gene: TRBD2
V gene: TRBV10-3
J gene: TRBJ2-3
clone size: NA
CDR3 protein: CAISLDSGRGTDTQYF
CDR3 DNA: TGTGCCATCAGCCTTGATAGCGGGAGGGGGACGGATACGCAGTATTTT

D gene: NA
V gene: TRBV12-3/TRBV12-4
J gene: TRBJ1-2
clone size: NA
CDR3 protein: CASSSIGGSYGYTF
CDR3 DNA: TGTGCCAGCAGTTCTATAGGGGGTAGCTATGGCTACACCTTC

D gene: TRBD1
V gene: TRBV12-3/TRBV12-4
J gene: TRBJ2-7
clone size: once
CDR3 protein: CASSLAGGGGEQYF
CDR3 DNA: TGTGCCAGCAGTTTGGCAGGGGGCGGTGGGGAGCAGTACTTC

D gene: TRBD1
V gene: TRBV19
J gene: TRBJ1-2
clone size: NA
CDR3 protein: CASSLGQGYGYGYTF
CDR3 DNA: TGTGCCAGTAGTCTAGGACAGGGGTATGGCTATGGCTACACCTTC

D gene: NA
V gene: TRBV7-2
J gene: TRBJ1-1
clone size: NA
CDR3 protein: CASSSTRVTEAFF
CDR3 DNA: TGTGCCAGCAGCTCCACCCGGGTTACTGAAGCTTTCTTT

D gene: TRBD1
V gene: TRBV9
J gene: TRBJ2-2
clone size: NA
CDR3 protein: CASSVADRAFLVTGELFF
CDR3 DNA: TGTGCCAGCAGCGTAGCGGACAGGGCGTTTCTGGTCACCGGGGAGCTGTTTTTT

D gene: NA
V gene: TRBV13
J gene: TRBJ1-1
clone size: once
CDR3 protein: CASSLRQGPRLNTEAFF
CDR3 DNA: TGTGCCAGCAGCTTAAGGCAGGGGCCTCGGTTGAACACTGAAGCTTTCTTT

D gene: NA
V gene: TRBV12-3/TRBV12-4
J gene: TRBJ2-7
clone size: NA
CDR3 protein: CASSLRQSSYEQYF
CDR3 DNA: TGTGCCAGCAGTTTACGACAGAGTTCCTACGAGCAGTACTTC

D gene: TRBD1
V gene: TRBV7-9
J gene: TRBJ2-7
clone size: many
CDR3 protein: CASSSKLGRGHEQYF
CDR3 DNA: TGTGCCAGCAGCTCCAAGTTGGGCAGGGGGCACGAGCAGTACTTC

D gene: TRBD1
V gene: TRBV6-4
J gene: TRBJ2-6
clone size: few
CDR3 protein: CASSDRQGTTGANVLTF
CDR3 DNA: TGTGCCAGCAGTGACAGACAGGGAACTACTGGGGCCAACGTCCTGACTTTC

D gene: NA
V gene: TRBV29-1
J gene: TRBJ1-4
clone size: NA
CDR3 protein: CSASGEKLFF
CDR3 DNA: TGCAGCGCCTCAGGGGAAAAACTGTTTTTT

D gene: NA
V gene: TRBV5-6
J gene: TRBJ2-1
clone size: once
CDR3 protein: CASSFVDNEQFF
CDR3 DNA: TGTGCCAGCAGCTTTGTGGACAATGAGCAGTTCTTC

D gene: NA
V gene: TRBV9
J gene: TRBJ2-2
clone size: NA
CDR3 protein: CASSPDPRVNTGELFF
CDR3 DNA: TGTGCCAGCAGCCCTGACCCCAGGGTCAACACCGGGGAGCTGTTTTTT

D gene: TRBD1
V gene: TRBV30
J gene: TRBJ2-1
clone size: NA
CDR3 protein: CAWEDRSSYNEQFF
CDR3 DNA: TGTGCCTGGGAGGACAGGAGCTCCTACAATGAGCAGTTCTTC

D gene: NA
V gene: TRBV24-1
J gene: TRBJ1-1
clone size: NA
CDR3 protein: CATSVGRGTEAFF
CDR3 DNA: TGTGCCACCAGTGTGGGCAGGGGCACTGAAGCTTTCTTT